The 28 T cell receptor beta chains below were found in one sample sequenced in a study of blood T cell repertoires in COVID-19. Clones were read by immunoSEQ multiplex PCR, and TCRdb kept only the in-frame ones, dropping some. The sample lists 70,000 to 95,000 clones; 75% to 90% were seen once. Specimen: peripheral blood. The receptors here all came from a human donor in a cohort sampled during active COVID-19.

This sequence joins TRBV6-2 or TRBV6-3 and TRBJ1-2; 8 positions match TRBD1. Trimming took 6 bases from V and 4 from J; bases not matched to a gene: 10. Per the germline V gene, CDR1 is MNHEY and CDR2 is SVGEGT. CDR3 length: 15 residues. CDR3 loop: CASSALDRGSYGYTF. The CDR3 region has the DNA TGTGCCAGCAGCGCTCTCGACAGGGGTAGCTATGGCTACACCTTC.

This clone was seen only once. The V call is TRBV5-6, the J call TRBJ1-6, with a tentative D call TRBD1 (5 bases). Germline V gene sequence: CDR1 SGHDT, CDR2 YYEEEE. Trimming pared 3 bases from V and 11 bases from J, leaving 12 bases between. The CDR3 has 13 residues. The CDR3 DNA is TGTGCCAGCAGCTCCTGGGGGGTCACACCCCTCCACTTT. This gives the protein CASSSWGVTPLHF.

The chain couples TRBV24-1 to TRBJ1-2, with TRBD1 identical over 7 bases. CDR1 and CDR2 from the germline V gene are KGHDR and SFDVKD. Trimming took 5 bases from V and 4 from J; bases not matched to a gene: 0. The CDR3 has 12 residues. CDR3 loop: CATSGDSYGYTF. The DNA for the CDR3 is TGTGCCACCAGTGGGGACAGCTATGGCTACACCTTC.

The chain links TRBV5-4 to TRBJ2-2; 7 bases fit TRBD1. The J segment lost 4 bases and the V segment lost 4 bases, leaving 7 bases of the junction unmatched. The CDR3 covers 15 residues. The germline gives CDR1 SGHNT, CDR2 YYREEE (reference sequence). The DNA for the CDR3 is TGTGCCAGCAGCGCCGAGACAGGGAGCACCGGGGAGCTGTTTTTT. Its protein product is CASSAETGSTGELFF.

The chain employs TRBV4-2 and TRBJ1-4; D may be TRBD1 (6 bases). The CDR3 totals 16 residues. V was cut by 1 base and J by 8 bases, with 17 bases left in between. Looked up from germline, CDR1 is LGHNA and CDR2 is YNFKEQ. CDR3 in amino acids: CASSQAGAGENEKLFF. As DNA, the CDR3 is TGTGCCAGCAGCCAAGCCGGGGCAGGGGAGAACGAAAAACTGTTTTTT.

This chain uses TRBV18 with TRBJ1-1, with D perhaps matching TRBD1 (5 bases). Looked up from germline, CDR1 is KGHSH and CDR2 is LQKENI. The CDR3 is 16 residues long. V lost 5 bases, J lost 4 bases, and 20 bases lay in between. The CDR3 nucleotides are TGTGCCAGCTCAGAATGGGGGGGATTTGTGGGCACTGAAGCTTTCTTT. Amino acid sequence: CASSEWGGFVGTEAFF.

A single count supports this clone. This CDR3 is CASSHLEGVETQYF. CDR3 nucleotides: TGCGCCAGCAGCCACTTAGAGGGAGTAGAGACCCAGTACTTC. This rearrangement joins TRBV4-3 to TRBJ2-5; D may be TRBD2 (5 bases). Germline CDR1 is LGHNA and CDR2 is YSLEER. V was pared by 3 bases and J by 4 bases, with 12 bases between. The CDR3 runs 14 residues.

This clone was observed at least ten times. The V and J genes are TRBV27 and TRBJ1-5; 10 bases align to TRBD1. The germline CDR1 and CDR2 sequences are MNHEY and SMNVEV (reference sequence). The CDR3 spans 16 residues. The V and J ends lost 1 base and 4 bases, in that order; junction bases with no gene match: 4. This CDR3 is CASSLLGQGRNQPQHF. The CDR3 DNA sequence: TGTGCCAGCAGTTTATTGGGACAGGGGCGAAATCAGCCCCAGCATTTT.

The chain recombines TRBV19 with TRBJ2-5; TRBD2 might be the D (7 bases). This CDR3 is built from 13 residues. Germline CDR1 and CDR2: LNHDA and SQIVND (reference sequence). V was clipped by 3 bases and J by 5 bases, with 10 bases between them. Here the CDR3 DNA reads TGTGCCAGTAGTATTAGGGGGGGCGAGACCCAGTACTTC. Translated: CASSIRGGETQYF.

The V call is TRBV6-5, the J call TRBJ1-2, with 7 positions matching TRBD1. Germline lookup yields CDR1 MNHEY and CDR2 SVGAGI. The CDR3 is 14 residues long. J gave up 5 bases and V 6 bases, and 9 bases lay outside the gene matches. The DNA for the CDR3 is TGTGCCAGCAGAAAAGGGGGACAGCAGTATGGCTACACCTTC. Translation: CASRKGGQQYGYTF.

The CDR3 loop reads CASSPTGIRSNQPQHF. In DNA form, the CDR3 reads TGTGCCAGCTCACCGACAGGGATTAGGAGCAATCAGCCCCAGCATTTT. This chain links TRBV18 with TRBJ1-5, with 7 bases aligning to TRBD1. V lost 3 bases, J lost 1 base, and 6 bases stayed unmatched. The CDR3 extends over 16 amino acids. Germline CDR1 and CDR2: KGHSH and LQKENI.

This clone appeared once. The chain employs TRBV30 and TRBJ2-2; 8 bases line up with TRBD2. CDR1 and CDR2 from the germline V gene are GTSNPN and SVGIG (reference sequence). This CDR3 contains 15 residues. The V and J ends lost 1 base and 4 bases, in that order; junction bases with no gene match: 5. The CDR3 loop is CAWSGLAGLTGELFF. For the CDR3, the DNA is TGTGCCTGGAGTGGGCTAGCGGGCCTCACCGGGGAGCTGTTTTTT. Based on the CDR3 plus reference TRBV30 and TRBJ2-2, the full variable domain is SQTIHQWPATLVQPVGSPLSLECTVEGTSNPNLYWYRQAAGRGLQLLFYSVGIGQISSEVPQNLSASRPQDRQFILSSKKLLLSDSGFYLCAWSGLAGLTGELFFGEGSRLTVL.

The chain is built from TRBV7-3 and TRBJ1-4; 7 bases fit TRBD1. The J segment lost 7 bases and the V segment lost 5 bases, leaving 10 bases of the junction unmatched. CDR1 is SGHTA and CDR2 is FQGTGA in the germline V gene. The CDR3 consists of 15 residues. CDR3 DNA: TGTGCCAGCAGCCTGGCTAGGACAGGTCCTGAAAAACTGTTTTTT. Translating gives CASSLARTGPEKLFF.

The chain joins TRBV5-1 to TRBJ1-2; D call uncertain. Germline-derived CDR1 and CDR2 are SGHRS and YFSETQ. Trimming removed 0 bases at V and 0 bases at J, with 12 bases between. The CDR3 spans 16 residues. The CDR3 DNA reads TGCGCCAGCAGCTTGGTTGCGGCCGCCACTAACTATGGCTACACCTTC. Residues: CASSLVAAATNYGYTF. The variable domain in full, completed from reference TRBV5-1 and TRBJ1-2, reads KAGVTQTPRYLIKTRGQQVTLSCSPISGHRSVSWYQQTPGQGLQFLFEYFSETQRNKGNFPGRFSGRQFSNSRSEMNVSTLELGDSALYLCASSLVAAATNYGYTFGSGTRLTVV.

J is TRBJ1-2 and V is TRBV28, with a weak D call TRBD1 (5 bases). Germline loops: CDR1 MDHEN, CDR2 SYDVKM. This CDR3 region has 12 residues. V was trimmed by 7 bases and J by 4 bases, leaving 10 bases between them. As DNA, the CDR3 is TGTGCCAGCATGACAGCGATCTATGGCTACACCTTC. It specifies CASMTAIYGYTF.

In this sample, this clone turned up once. This rearrangement joins TRBV11-3 to TRBJ1-1; D uncertain. In germline, CDR1 is SGHNT, CDR2 YENEEA. CDR3 length: 13 amino acids. V was pared by 0 bases and J by 1 base, with 3 bases between. The CDR3 loop is CASSLEQNTEAFF. For the CDR3, the DNA is TGTGCCAGCAGCTTAGAACAGAACACTGAAGCTTTCTTT.

In its sample, this clone was seen a few times. This chain links TRBV11-2 with TRBJ1-1; possible D gene TRBD1, 6 bases. This CDR3 region has 13 residues. From germline, CDR1 is SGHAT and CDR2 FQNNGV. Trimming removed 2 bases from V and 5 bases from J, with 9 bases in between. CDR3 DNA sequence: TGTGCCAGCAGCTTAACAGGGTTGACTGAAGCTTTCTTT. As protein: CASSLTGLTEAFF.

Here the CDR3 reads CASSKQVRVNEQYF. In DNA, the CDR3 is TGTGCCAGCAGCAAACAGGTCCGGGTCAACGAGCAGTACTTC. The rearrangement links TRBV7-2 to TRBJ2-7; TRBD1 might be the D (5 bases). Trimming removed 5 bases from V and 5 bases from J, with 16 bases in between. This CDR3 contains 14 residues. Germline CDR1 is SGHTA and CDR2 is FQGNSA.

This clone was detected only a few times. The rearrangement uses TRBV5-8 and TRBJ1-5, with TRBD1 identical over 8 bases. Germline trimming cut 2 bases from V and 4 bases from J; bases unmatched to any gene: 5. Per the germline V gene, CDR1 is SGHTS and CDR2 is YDEGEE. CDR3 size: 15 residues. The CDR3 DNA sequence: TGTGCCAGCAGCTTCAACAGGGGGAGGAATCAGCCCCAGCATTTT. Protein sequence: CASSFNRGRNQPQHF.

V usage is TRBV28 and J usage is TRBJ1-1; the D is unclear. Germline V gene data show CDR1 as MDHEN and CDR2 as SYDVKM. With 7 bases removed from V and 10 bases from J, the gap between germline ends came to 13 bases. The CDR3 runs 11 residues. The chain's CDR3 is CASTIPGLAFF. The CDR3 DNA reads TGTGCCAGCACCATTCCCGGTTTAGCTTTCTTT.

The chain employs TRBV27 and TRBJ1-6, with D uncertain. Germline-derived CDR1 and CDR2 are MNHEY and SMNVEV (reference sequence). Trimming shortened V by 3 bases and J by 6 bases, and 9 bases separated the two germline ends. The CDR3 contains 14 residues. DNA of the CDR3: TGTGCCAGCAGTTTTCAACGGAGTAATTCACCCCTCCACTTT. Amino acid sequence: CASSFQRSNSPLHF.

The J gene is TRBJ2-1, the V gene TRBV27; 9 positions agree with TRBD2. This CDR3 comprises 17 residues. After removal of 2 bases from V and 7 bases from J, the junction contained 12 bases not matched to a gene. Germline V gene data show CDR1 as MNHEY and CDR2 as SMNVEV (reference sequence). CDR3 DNA sequence: TGTGCCAGCAGTTTAAGGCTAGCGGGGTTTATTGGGAATGAGCAGTTCTTC. Its translation: CASSLRLAGFIGNEQFF.

This clone appeared a single time. The chain employs TRBV18 and TRBJ2-7; TRBD1 is a possible D gene (5 bases). Germline CDR1 is KGHSH and CDR2 is LQKENI. The CDR3 runs 13 residues. V was clipped by 5 bases and J by 0 bases, with 8 bases between them. CDR3 DNA: TGTGCCAGCTCATTGGACAACTCCTACGAGCAGTACTTC. This codes for CASSLDNSYEQYF. Based on the CDR3 plus reference TRBV18 and TRBJ2-7, the full variable domain is NAGVMQNPRHLVRRRGQEARLRCSPMKGHSHVYWYRQLPEEGLKFMVYLQKENIIDESGMPKERFSAEFPKEGPSILRIQQVVRGDSAAYFCASSLDNSYEQYFGPGTRLTVT.

The chain carries TRBV2 and TRBJ2-3; 10 positions agree with TRBD2. The CDR3 is made up of 15 amino acids. The V and J ends lost 4 bases and 5 bases, in that order; junction bases with no gene match: 6. Germline V gene lookup returns CDR1 SNHLY and CDR2 FYNNEI. The CDR3 nucleotides read TGTGCCAGCAGTGTTCTAGCGGGGGAGGTAGATACGCAGTATTTT. Its protein is CASSVLAGEVDTQYF. Looking up the rest from reference TRBV2 and TRBJ2-3 gives the full variable domain: EPEVTQTPSHQVTQMGQEVILRCVPISNHLYFYWYRQILGQKVEFLVSFYNNEISEKSEIFDDQFSVERPDGSNFTLKIRSTKLEDSAMYFCASSVLAGEVDTQYFGPGTRLTVL.

J is TRBJ2-7 and V is TRBV19, with TRBD2 matching over 9 bases. The germline gives CDR1 LNHDA, CDR2 SQIVND (reference sequence). With V trimmed by 0 bases and J by 6 bases, 3 bases remained unmatched. The CDR3 sequence is 14 residues long. The CDR3 loop reads CASSIDSGGTEQYF. The CDR3 region has the DNA TGTGCCAGTAGTATAGATAGCGGGGGTACCGAGCAGTACTTC.

The rearrangement links TRBV5-6 to TRBJ2-3; D uncertain. Germline values: CDR1 SGHDT, CDR2 YYEEEE. The CDR3 sequence is 15 residues long. Trimming stripped 3 bases from V and 6 bases from J, with 17 bases between. The CDR3 DNA sequence: TGTGCCAGCAGCTCCGCCCGCGACCCCGGGGATACGCAGTATTTT. It encodes CASSSARDPGDTQYF. The full variable domain, its missing parts supplied by reference TRBV5-6 and TRBJ2-3, is DAGVTQSPTHLIKTRGQQVTLRCSPKSGHDTVSWYQQALGQGPQFIFQYYEEEERQRGNFPDRFSGHQFPNYSSELNVNALLLGDSALYLCASSSARDPGDTQYFGPGTRLTVL.

This chain links TRBV2 with TRBJ1-5, with TRBD1 matching 7 bases. The CDR3 runs 15 residues. Trimming cost V 4 bases and J 4 bases; bases outside gene matches: 7. Germline CDR1 reads SNHLY; CDR2 reads FYNNEI. The CDR3 loop is CASSGVDRNNQPQHF. The CDR3 bases are TGTGCCAGCAGTGGGGTGGACAGGAATAATCAGCCCCAGCATTTT.

The gene calls are TRBV18 and TRBJ1-1; 11 nucleotides agree with TRBD1. Germline CDR1 is KGHSH and CDR2 is LQKENI. The CDR3 has 16 residues. With 5 bases clipped from V and 0 bases from J, the junction kept 5 bases outside the gene matches. CDR3 nucleotide sequence: TGTGCCAGCTCATCCAGGACAGGGGGCTTGAACACTGAAGCTTTCTTT. It specifies CASSSRTGGLNTEAFF.